This TCR beta chain was found in a study of human T cells and chemical hapten exposure. Study-wide results and limits: Donors had alopecia, so their immune response may differ from healthy people's. While controls formed fewer of them, expanded TCRs formed significantly more large CDR3 similarity clusters.

The library put unique molecular identifiers onto individual cDNA molecules. MiXCR, applied by TCRdb to the RACE reads, yields one record per CDR3 protein. The sample has about 250,000 distinct CDR3 sequences; 7.5% to 8% are singletons. This clonotype has a handful of counts. Its antigen is undetermined. The time point is: pre-sensitization, week 0. Treatment here: therapeutic diphenylcyclopropenone sensitization with weekly scalp DPC. Phlebotomy was performed prior to application of every patch test. CDR1 is SGHRS, CDR2 YFSETQ, per germline. V lost 1 base and J lost 7, with 12 bases in between. The CDR3 consists of 14 residues.

This specimen consisted of whole blood, obtained in connection with sensitization to the hapten diphenylcyclopropenone (DPC). The origin of this receptor is a man aged 18 to 30 with alopecia areata. Some clones in this sample may be carry-over from other donors' samples. The chain employs TRBV5-1 and TRBJ1-5; D is undetermined. The CDR3 nucleotides read TGCGCCAGCAGCTTGTCCGGTTTATCCCAGCCCCAGCATTTT. Amino acid sequence: CASSLSGLSQPQHF.